This T cell receptor (beta chain) came from a study of cytomegalovirus exposure and HLA in healthy donors. Trimming took 1 base from V and 1 from J, leaving 8 bases between them. The CDR3 sequence is 15 residues long. CDR1 is SGHVS and CDR2 is FNYEAQ in the germline V gene. The study ran its PCR with 60 Vbeta and 13 Jbeta primers. Repertoires were generated with immunoSEQ multiplex PCR, while TCRdb's copy carries only in-frame clones and drops some. The sample shows 150,000 to 200,000 clones, 79% of them seen only once. What was sequenced was PBMCs. V and J are TRBV7-6 and TRBJ2-1, with D maybe TRBD1 (5 bases). The receptor comes from a girl aged 10 to 17 in good health and CMV-seropositive. This CDR3 is CASSLGPGSYNEQFF. The DNA for the CDR3 is TGTGCCAGCAGCTTAGGGCCAGGGTCCTACAATGAGCAGTTCTTC. Supplemented by reference TRBV7-6 and TRBJ2-1, the full variable domain reads GAGVSQSPRYKVTKRGQDVALRCDPISGHVSLYWYRQALGQGPEFLTYFNYEAQQDKSGLPNDRFSAERPEGSISTLTIQRTEQRDSAMYRCASSLGPGSYNEQFFGPGTRLTVL.